This T cell receptor (beta chain) was obtained from a study of T cell responses to AZD1222 COVID-19 vaccine. Study-level background: Samples with a second dose at about 4 or about 12 weeks were pooled together. Study-level points and caveats: Increased Spike-specific TCR breadth and depth were observed after two AZD1222 doses. Sampling that yielded the repertoires occurred only after the peak T cell response. Unmutated regions of variants are reportedly targeted by nearly half of spike-specific TCRs.

In its sample, this clone was seen a few times. Its specificity is unknown. This CDR3 comprises 16 residues. Trimming removed 4 bases at V and 2 bases at J, with 17 bases between. Germline CDR1 reads LNHDA; CDR2 reads SQIVND (reference sequence). This table comes from immunoSEQ multiplex PCR, and its TCRdb copy is limited to in-frame clones, with some not included. The sample lists roughly 140,000 clones, about nine tenths occurring once. Sequences were derived from peripheral blood, sampled on day 0 of AZD1222 vaccination. V gene TRBV19 combines with J gene TRBJ1-1; unclear D gene. The clonotype was recovered from an adult in good health. The CDR3, as DNA: TGTGCCAGTAGTACCCGCCCCCGCGGGGAAAACACTGAAGCTTTCTTT. This codes for CASSTRPRGENTEAFF.